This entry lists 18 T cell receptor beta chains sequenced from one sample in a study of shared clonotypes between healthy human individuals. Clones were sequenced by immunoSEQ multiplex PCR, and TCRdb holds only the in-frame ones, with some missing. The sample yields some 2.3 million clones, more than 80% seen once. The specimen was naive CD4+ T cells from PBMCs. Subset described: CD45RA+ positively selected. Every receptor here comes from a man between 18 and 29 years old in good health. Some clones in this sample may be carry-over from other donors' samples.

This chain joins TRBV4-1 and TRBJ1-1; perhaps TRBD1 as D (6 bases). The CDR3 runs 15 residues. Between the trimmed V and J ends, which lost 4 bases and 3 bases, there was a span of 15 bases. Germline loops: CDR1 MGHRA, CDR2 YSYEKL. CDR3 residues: CASSRGPGEDTEAFF. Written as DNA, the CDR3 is TGCGCCAGCAGCCGAGGCCCAGGGGAAGACACTGAAGCTTTCTTT.

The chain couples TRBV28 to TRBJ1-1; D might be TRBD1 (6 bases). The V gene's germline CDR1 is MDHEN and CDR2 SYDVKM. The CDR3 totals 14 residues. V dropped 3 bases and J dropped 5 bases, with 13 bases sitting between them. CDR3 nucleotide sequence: TGTGCCAGCAGTTTGGGCAGGGGAGAAACTGAAGCTTTCTTT. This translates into CASSLGRGETEAFF.

The CDR3 DNA sequence: TGTGCCAGCAGTGGGAACAGGGGGGCTCGCAATCAGCCCCAGCATTTT. Translation gives CASSGNRGARNQPQHF. The V call is TRBV21-1, the J call TRBJ1-5; TRBD1, the table's D call, was not compared with the DNA. TRBV21-1 is a documented pseudogene. CDR3 length equals 16 residues.

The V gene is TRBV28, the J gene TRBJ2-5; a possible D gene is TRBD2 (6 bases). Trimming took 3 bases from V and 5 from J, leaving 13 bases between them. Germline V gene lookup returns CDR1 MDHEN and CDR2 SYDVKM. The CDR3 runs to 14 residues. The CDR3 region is CASSFQRVQETQYF. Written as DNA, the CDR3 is TGTGCCAGCAGTTTTCAGCGGGTACAGGAGACCCAGTACTTC. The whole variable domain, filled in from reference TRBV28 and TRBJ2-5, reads DVKVTQSSRYLVKRTGEKVFLECVQDMDHENMFWYRQDPGLGLRLIYFSYDVKMKEKGDIPEGYSVSREKKERFSLILESASTNQTSMYLCASSFQRVQETQYFGPGTRLLVL.

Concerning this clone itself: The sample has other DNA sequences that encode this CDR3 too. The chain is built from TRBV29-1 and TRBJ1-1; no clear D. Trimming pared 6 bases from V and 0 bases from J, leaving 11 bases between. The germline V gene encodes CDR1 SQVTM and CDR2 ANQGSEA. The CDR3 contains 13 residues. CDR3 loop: CSVGGRLNTEAFF. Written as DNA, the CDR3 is TGCAGCGTGGGCGGACGGCTGAACACTGAAGCTTTCTTT.

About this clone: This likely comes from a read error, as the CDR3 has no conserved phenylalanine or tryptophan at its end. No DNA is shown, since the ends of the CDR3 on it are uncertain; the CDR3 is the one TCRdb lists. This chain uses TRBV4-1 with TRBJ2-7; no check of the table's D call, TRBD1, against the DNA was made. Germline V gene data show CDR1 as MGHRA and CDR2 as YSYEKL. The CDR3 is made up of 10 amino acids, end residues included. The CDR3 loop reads CASSHGPGQS.

CDR3 amino acids: CATTGKNRRVVGQQFF. The CDR3 nucleotides are TGTGCCACCACCGGGAAGAACAGGAGGGTCGTGGGGCAGCAGTTCTTC. The chain is built from TRBV28 and TRBJ2-1, with a possible D match to TRBD2 (6 bases). Germline V gene sequence: CDR1 MDHEN, CDR2 SYDVKM. V was trimmed by 10 bases and J by 11 bases, leaving 30 bases between them. There are 16 residues in the CDR3.

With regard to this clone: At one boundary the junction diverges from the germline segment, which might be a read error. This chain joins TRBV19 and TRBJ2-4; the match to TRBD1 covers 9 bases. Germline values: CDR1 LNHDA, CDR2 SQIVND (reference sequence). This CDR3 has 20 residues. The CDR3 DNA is TGTGCCAGTAGTATAGACTTGACAGGGGGGACCCAACCGGCCAAAAACGTTCAGTACTTC. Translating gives CASSIDLTGGTQPAKNVQYF.

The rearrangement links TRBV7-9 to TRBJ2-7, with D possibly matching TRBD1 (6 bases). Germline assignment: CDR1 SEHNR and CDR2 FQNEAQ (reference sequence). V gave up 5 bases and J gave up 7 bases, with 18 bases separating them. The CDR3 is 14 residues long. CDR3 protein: CASSRHQGTWEQYF. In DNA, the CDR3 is TGTGCCAGCAGCCGACACCAGGGGACATGGGAGCAGTACTTC. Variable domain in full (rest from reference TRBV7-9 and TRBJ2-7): DTGVSQNPRHKITKRGQNVTFRCDPISEHNRLYWYRQTLGQGPEFLTYFQNEAQLEKSRLLSDRFSAERPKGSFSTLEIQRTEQGDSAMYLCASSRHQGTWEQYFGPGTRLTVT.

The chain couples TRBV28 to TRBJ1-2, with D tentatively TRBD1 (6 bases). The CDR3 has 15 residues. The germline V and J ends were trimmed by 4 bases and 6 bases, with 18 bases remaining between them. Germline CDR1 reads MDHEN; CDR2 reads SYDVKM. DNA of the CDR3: TGTGCCAGCAGTTCGACTGGGGGCCTTCCGCATGGCTACACCTTC. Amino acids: CASSSTGGLPHGYTF.

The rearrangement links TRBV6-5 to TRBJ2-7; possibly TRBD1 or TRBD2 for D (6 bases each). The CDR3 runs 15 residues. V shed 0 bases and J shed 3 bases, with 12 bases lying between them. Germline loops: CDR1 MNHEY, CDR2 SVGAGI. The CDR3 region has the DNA TGTGCCAGCAGTTACTCTGGGGGCGGGATCTACGAGCAGTACTTC. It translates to CASSYSGGGIYEQYF.

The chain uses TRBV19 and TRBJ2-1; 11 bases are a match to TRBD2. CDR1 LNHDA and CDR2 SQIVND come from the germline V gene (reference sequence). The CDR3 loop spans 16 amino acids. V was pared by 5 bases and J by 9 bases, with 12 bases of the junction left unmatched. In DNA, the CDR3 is TGTGCCAGTAGTCTTGAGACTAGCGGGATGGTGGGTGAGCAGTTCTTC. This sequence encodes CASSLETSGMVGEQFF.

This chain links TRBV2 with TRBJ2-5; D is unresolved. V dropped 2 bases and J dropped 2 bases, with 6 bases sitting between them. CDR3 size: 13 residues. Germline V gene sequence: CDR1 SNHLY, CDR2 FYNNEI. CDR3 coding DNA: TGTGCCAGCAGTGAACTTAGACAAGAGACCCAGTACTTC. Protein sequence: CASSELRQETQYF.

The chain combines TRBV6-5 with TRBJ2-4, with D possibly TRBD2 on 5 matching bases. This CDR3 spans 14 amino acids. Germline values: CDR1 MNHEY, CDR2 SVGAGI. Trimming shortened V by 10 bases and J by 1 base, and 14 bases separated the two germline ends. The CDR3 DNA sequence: TGTGCCACCGCGGTCCCGGGGGCCAAAAACATTCAGTACTTC. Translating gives CATAVPGAKNIQYF.

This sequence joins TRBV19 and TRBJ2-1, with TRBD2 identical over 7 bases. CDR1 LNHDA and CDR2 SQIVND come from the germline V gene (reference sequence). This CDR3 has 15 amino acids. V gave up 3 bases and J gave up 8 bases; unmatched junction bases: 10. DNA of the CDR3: TGTGCCAGTAGTATCGGGGCGGGAGCCGGCGATGAGCAGTTCTTC. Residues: CASSIGAGAGDEQFF.

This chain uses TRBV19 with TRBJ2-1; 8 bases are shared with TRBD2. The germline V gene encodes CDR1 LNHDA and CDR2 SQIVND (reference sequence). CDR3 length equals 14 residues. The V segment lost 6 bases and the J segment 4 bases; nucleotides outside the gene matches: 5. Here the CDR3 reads CASRERGSYNEQFF. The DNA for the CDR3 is TGTGCCAGTAGGGAGCGGGGGTCTTACAATGAGCAGTTCTTC.

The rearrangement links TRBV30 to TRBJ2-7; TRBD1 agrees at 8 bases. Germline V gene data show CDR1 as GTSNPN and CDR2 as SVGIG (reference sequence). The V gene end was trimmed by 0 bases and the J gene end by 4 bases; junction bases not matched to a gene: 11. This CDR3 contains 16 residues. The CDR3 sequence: CAWSVRPDRGGYEQYF. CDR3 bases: TGTGCCTGGAGTGTACGACCCGACAGGGGAGGTTACGAGCAGTACTTC.

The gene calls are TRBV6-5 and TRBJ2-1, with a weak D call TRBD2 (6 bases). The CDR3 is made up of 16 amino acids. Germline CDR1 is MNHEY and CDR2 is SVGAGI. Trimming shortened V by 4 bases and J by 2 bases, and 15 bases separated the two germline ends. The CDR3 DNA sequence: TGTGCCAGCAGTTCCATAGCGGACTTTACCTACAATGAGCAGTTCTTC. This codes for CASSSIADFTYNEQFF.